This is a list of T cell receptor beta chains from one sample in a study of T cell repertoires in cytomegalovirus infection. TCRdb reanalysed the reads using MiXCR and keeps one entry per CDR3 protein. In the table there are approximately 630,000 distinct CDR3 sequences, roughly 24% of which are singletons. The source material was CD8+ T cells from PBMCs. These receptors were collected from a human donor in good health (CMV status not recorded). Some clones in this sample may be carry-over from other donors' samples. Both conserved end residues are part of each CDR3. Size values are once, few and many counts, or a class for expanded clones, and some rows have none.

TRBV20-1,TRBJ2-7,few,CSARGLDRPSYEQYF
TRBV7-8,TRBJ2-1,many,CASSLSGGHEQFF
TRBV7-6,TRBJ2-5,-,CASSDPAGAWETQYF
TRBV28,TRBJ1-5,-,CASSLSPVYLPQHF
TRBV6-1,TRBJ2-1,-,CASSDLAGALYNEQFF
TRBV11-2,TRBJ2-2,many,CASSRRGNTGELFF
TRBV5-6,TRBJ1-1,-,CASSWQGVNTEAFF
TRBV29-1,TRBJ2-6,-,CSVEARGTFGANVLTF
TRBV12-3/TRBV12-4,TRBJ1-1,-,CASSQYVGEAFF
TRBV20-1,TRBJ2-1,few,CSDSLGGGLKHNEQFF
TRBV7-9,TRBJ1-5,-,CASSLAGEVRPQHF
TRBV20-1,TRBJ2-3,-,CSAPSTVSSTDTQYF
TRBV20-1,TRBJ1-1,-,CSARGRHSTEAFF
TRBV7-6,TRBJ2-2,many,CASSLEWGANTGELFF
TRBV24-1,TRBJ2-1,few,CATSETGTARDDEQFF
TRBV7-4,TRBJ1-3,-,CASSPQDYSGNTIYF
TRBV10-3,TRBJ1-1,-,CAISEPTSPGTGGRVGAFF
TRBV7-6,TRBJ1-1,-,CASSLVQVGGEAFF
TRBV10-1,TRBJ2-2,-,CASTPGRDRHTGELFF
TRBV19,TRBJ2-2,-,CASDLTGELFF